Listed here are 8 T cell receptor beta chains from one sample, sequenced in a study of blood T cell repertoires in COVID-19. Using immunoSEQ multiplex PCR, the repertoire was profiled, and TCRdb retains in-frame clones only, with some absent. The data contain over 200,000 clones, around 90% of them singletons. Sequenced sample: peripheral blood. These receptors originate from a man in his sixties who had recovered from COVID-19.

The rearrangement joins TRBV7-6 to TRBJ2-7; 7 bases line up with TRBD2. The ends lost 1 base at V and 6 bases at J; junction bases unmatched: 6. Germline assignment: CDR1 SGHVS and CDR2 FNYEAQ. This CDR3 region has 14 residues. Written as DNA, the CDR3 is TGTGCCAGCAGCTTAGAGACTAGCAGTCCCGAGCAGTACTTC. Translated: CASSLETSSPEQYF.

The V call is TRBV28, the J call TRBJ1-1; D is undetermined. Trimming stripped 6 bases from V and 7 bases from J, with 18 bases between. Germline values: CDR1 MDHEN, CDR2 SYDVKM. The CDR3 totals 14 residues. The CDR3 region is CASRTLTDWVEAFF. In DNA form, the CDR3 reads TGTGCCAGCAGGACTTTGACGGACTGGGTTGAAGCTTTCTTT.

This chain uses TRBV9 with TRBJ2-2, with a tentative D call TRBD2 (6 bases). In germline, CDR1 is SGDLS, CDR2 YYNGEE. The V and J ends lost 0 bases and 1 base respectively, with 10 bases between them. The CDR3 has 16 residues. The CDR3 DNA sequence: TGTGCCAGCAGCGTAGGCGGTAGCGGGAACACCGGGGAGCTGTTTTTT. It is translated as CASSVGGSGNTGELFF.

This rearrangement joins TRBV12-5 to TRBJ2-3; 15 nucleotides align to TRBD2. Germline V lookup: CDR1 LGHNT, CDR2 FRNRAP. The junction had 4 bases not matched to a gene; V was cut back by 2 bases and J by 4 bases. This CDR3 is built from 17 residues. The CDR3 sequence is CASGLSRTSGGADTQYF. CDR3 sequence (DNA): TGTGCTAGTGGTTTGAGTAGGACTAGCGGGGGGGCAGATACGCAGTATTTT.

The chain couples TRBV4-1 to TRBJ2-5; D may be TRBD1 (5 bases). The CDR3 covers 13 residues. Germline loops: CDR1 MGHRA, CDR2 YSYEKL. Trimming pared 4 bases from V and 5 bases from J, leaving 11 bases between. The CDR3 loop reads CASSLSGQETQYF. The DNA of the CDR3 is TGCGCCAGCAGCCTCTCAGGGCAGGAGACCCAGTACTTC.

The chain couples TRBV3-1 (or the pseudogene TRBV3-2) to TRBJ2-2, with TRBD2 matching 10 bases. The V segment lost 1 base and the J segment 5 bases; nucleotides outside the gene matches: 4. The CDR3 is 16 amino acids. The V gene's germline CDR1 is LGHDT and CDR2 YNNKEL (reference sequence). CDR3 DNA sequence: TGTGCCAGCAGCCAAGGTACTAGCGGGATAACCGGGGAGCTGTTTTTT. This encodes CASSQGTSGITGELFF.

CDR3 in DNA: TGTGCCAGCAGCCTCGGACAGGCCGAGCAGTACTTC. Protein: CASSLGQAEQYF. The rearrangement links TRBV28 to TRBJ2-7; 7 nucleotides match TRBD1. The CDR3 runs 12 residues. With 6 bases clipped from V and 6 bases from J, the junction kept 5 bases outside the gene matches. Germline V gene sequence: CDR1 MDHEN, CDR2 SYDVKM.

This clone was counted once. The chain links TRBV25-1 to TRBJ1-4; TRBD1 matches 8 bases. The CDR3 sequence is 12 residues long. Germline V lookup: CDR1 MGHDK, CDR2 SYGVNS. With 4 bases clipped from V and 11 bases from J, the junction kept 3 bases outside the gene matches. CDR3 nucleotide sequence: TGTGCCAGCAGTGGGACAGGGCTTAAACTGTTTTTT. Its translation: CASSGTGLKLFF.